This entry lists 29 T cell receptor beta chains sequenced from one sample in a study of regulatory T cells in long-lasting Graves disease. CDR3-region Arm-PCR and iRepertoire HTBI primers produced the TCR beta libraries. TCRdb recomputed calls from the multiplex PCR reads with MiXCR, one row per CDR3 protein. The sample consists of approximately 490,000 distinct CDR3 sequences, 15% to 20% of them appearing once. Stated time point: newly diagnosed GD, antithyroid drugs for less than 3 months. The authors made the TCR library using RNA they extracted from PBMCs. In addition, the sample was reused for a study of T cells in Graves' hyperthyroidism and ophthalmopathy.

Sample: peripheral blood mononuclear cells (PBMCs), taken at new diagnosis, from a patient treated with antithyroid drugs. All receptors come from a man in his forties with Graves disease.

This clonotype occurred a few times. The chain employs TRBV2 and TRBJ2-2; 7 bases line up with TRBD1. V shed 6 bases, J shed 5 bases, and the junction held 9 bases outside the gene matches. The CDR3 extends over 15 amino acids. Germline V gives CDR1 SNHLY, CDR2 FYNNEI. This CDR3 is CASSLGTDGTGELFF. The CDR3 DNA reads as TGTGCCAGCAGCCTCGGGACAGATGGGACCGGGGAGCTGTTTTTT.

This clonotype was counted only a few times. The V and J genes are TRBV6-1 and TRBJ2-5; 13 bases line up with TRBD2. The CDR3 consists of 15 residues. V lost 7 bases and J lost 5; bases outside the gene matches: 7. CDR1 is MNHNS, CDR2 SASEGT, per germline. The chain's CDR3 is CASKLAGGPRETQYF. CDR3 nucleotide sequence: TGTGCCAGCAAACTAGCGGGGGGGCCCAGGGAGACCCAGTACTTC.

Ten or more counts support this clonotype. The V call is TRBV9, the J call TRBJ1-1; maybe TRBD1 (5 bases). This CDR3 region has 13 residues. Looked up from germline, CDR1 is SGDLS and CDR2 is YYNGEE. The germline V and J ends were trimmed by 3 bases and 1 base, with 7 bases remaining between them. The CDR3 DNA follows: TGTGCCAGCAGCGGGGGACGGAACACTGAAGCTTTCTTT. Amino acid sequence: CASSGGRNTEAFF.

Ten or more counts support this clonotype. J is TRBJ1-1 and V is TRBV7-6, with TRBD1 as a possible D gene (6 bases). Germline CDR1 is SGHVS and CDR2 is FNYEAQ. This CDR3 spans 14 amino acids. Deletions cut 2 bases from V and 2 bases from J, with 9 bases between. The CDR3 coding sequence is TGTGCCAGCAGCTTAAACAGGGATAACACTGAAGCTTTCTTT. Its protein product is CASSLNRDNTEAFF. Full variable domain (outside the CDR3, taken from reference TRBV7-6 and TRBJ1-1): GAGVSQSPRYKVTKRGQDVALRCDPISGHVSLYWYRQALGQGPEFLTYFNYEAQQDKSGLPNDRFSAERPEGSISTLTIQRTEQRDSAMYRCASSLNRDNTEAFFGQGTRLTVV.

This CDR3 reads CASNSGSRNEQFF. DNA for the CDR3: TGTGCCTCCAATAGCGGGAGCAGGAATGAGCAGTTCTTC. The chain employs TRBV30 and TRBJ2-1; 9 nucleotides agree with TRBD2. The germline CDR1 and CDR2 sequences are GTSNPN and SVGIG (reference sequence). The V segment lost 7 bases and the J segment 7 bases; nucleotides outside the gene matches: 8. The CDR3 sequence is 13 residues long.

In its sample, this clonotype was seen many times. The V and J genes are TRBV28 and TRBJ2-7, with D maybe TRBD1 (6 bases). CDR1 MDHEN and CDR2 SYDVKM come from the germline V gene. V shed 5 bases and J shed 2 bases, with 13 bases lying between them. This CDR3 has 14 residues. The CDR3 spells CASSQTTGPYEQYF. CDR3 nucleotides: TGTGCCAGCAGTCAGACGACAGGTCCCTACGAGCAGTACTTC.

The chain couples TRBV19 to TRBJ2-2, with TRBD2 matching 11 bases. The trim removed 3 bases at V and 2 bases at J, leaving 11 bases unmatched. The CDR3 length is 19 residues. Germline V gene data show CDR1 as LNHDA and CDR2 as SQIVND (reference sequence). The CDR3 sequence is CASSILGLAVQPNTGELFF. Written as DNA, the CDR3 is TGTGCCAGTAGTATTTTGGGACTAGCGGTGCAACCAAACACCGGGGAGCTGTTTTTT.

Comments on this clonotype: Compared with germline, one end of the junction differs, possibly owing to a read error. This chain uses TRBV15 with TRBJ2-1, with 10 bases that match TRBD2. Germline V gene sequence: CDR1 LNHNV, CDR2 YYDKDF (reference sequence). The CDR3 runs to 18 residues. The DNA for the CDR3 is TGTGCCATCAGCAGAGGACACAGCGGGAGGGCCTACTACAATGAGCAGTTCTTC. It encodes CAISRGHSGRAYYNEQFF.

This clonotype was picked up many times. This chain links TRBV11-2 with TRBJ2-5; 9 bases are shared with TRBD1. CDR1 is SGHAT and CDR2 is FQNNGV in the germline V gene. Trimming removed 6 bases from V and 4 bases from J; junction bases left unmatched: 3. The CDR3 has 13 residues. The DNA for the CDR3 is TGTGCCAGCAGTAAGGGACAGGGAGAGACCCAGTACTTC. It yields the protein CASSKGQGETQYF.

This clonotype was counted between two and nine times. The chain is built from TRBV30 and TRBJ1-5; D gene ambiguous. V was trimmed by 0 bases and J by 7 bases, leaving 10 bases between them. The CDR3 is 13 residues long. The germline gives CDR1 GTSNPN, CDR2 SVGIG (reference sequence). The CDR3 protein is CAWSVRGRQPQHF. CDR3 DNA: TGTGCCTGGAGTGTACGAGGGAGGCAGCCCCAGCATTTT. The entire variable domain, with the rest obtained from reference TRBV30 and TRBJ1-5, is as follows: SQTIHQWPATLVQPVGSPLSLECTVEGTSNPNLYWYRQAAGRGLQLLFYSVGIGQISSEVPQNLSASRPQDRQFILSSKKLLLSDSGFYLCAWSVRGRQPQHFGDGTRLSIL.

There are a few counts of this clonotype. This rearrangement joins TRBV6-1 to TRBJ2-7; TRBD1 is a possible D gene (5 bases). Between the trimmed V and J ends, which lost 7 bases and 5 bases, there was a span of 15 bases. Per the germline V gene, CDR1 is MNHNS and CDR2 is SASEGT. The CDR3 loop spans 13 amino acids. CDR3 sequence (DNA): TGTGCCAGCATGTTCTGGCAGGGAAACGAGCAGTACTTC. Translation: CASMFWQGNEQYF.

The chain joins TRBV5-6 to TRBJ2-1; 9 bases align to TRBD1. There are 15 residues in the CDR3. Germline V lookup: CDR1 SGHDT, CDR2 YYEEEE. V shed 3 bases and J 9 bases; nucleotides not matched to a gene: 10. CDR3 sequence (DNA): TGTGCCAGCAGCTCCCGGGACAGGGTAACGATTGAGCAGTTCTTC. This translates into CASSSRDRVTIEQFF.

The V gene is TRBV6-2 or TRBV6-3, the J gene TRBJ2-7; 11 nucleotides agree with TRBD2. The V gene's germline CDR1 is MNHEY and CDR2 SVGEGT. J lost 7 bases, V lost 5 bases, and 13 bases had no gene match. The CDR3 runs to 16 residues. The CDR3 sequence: CASSDQTSGKYNEQYF. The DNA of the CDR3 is TGTGCCAGCAGTGACCAGACTAGCGGGAAATACAATGAGCAGTACTTC.

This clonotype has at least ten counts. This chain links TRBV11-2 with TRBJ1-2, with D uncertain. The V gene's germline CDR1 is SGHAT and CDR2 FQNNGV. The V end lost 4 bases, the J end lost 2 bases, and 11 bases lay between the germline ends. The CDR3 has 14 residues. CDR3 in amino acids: CASSSGLPNYGYTF. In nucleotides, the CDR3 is TGTGCCAGCAGCTCCGGACTGCCCAACTATGGCTACACCTTC.

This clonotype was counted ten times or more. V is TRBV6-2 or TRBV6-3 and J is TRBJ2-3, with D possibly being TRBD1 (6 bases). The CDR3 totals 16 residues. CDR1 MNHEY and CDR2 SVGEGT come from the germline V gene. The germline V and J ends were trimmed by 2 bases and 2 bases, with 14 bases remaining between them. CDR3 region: CASSYDRQGITDTQYF. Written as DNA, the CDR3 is TGTGCCAGCAGTTACGATCGTCAGGGGATCACAGATACGCAGTATTTT.

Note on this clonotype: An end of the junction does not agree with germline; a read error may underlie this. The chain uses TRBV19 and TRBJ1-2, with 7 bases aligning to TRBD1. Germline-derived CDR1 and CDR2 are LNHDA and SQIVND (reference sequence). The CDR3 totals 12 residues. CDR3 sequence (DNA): TGTACCAGTATGAGGGGACAGTATGGCTACACCTTC. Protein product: CTSMRGQYGYTF.

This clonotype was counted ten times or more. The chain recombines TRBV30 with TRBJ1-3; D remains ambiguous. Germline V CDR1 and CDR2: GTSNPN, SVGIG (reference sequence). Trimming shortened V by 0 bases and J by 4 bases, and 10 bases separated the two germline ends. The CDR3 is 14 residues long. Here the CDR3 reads CAWSVRGDGNTIYF. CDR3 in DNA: TGTGCCTGGAGTGTACGCGGAGACGGAAACACCATATATTTT. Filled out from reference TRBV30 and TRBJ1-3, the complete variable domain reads SQTIHQWPATLVQPVGSPLSLECTVEGTSNPNLYWYRQAAGRGLQLLFYSVGIGQISSEVPQNLSASRPQDRQFILSSKKLLLSDSGFYLCAWSVRGDGNTIYFGEGSWLTVV.

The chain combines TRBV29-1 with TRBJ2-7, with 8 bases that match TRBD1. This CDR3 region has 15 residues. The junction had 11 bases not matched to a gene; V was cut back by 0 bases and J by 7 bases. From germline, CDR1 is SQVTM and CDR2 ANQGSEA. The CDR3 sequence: CSVEDPAGGAGEQYF. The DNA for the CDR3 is TGCAGCGTTGAAGATCCGGCAGGGGGCGCGGGGGAGCAGTACTTC.

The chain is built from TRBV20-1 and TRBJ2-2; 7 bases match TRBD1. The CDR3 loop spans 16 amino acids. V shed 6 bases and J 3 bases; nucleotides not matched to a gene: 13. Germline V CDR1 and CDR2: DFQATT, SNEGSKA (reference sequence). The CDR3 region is CSAHPPRQGDTGELFF. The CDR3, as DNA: TGCAGTGCCCACCCCCCGAGACAGGGAGACACCGGGGAGCTGTTTTTT.

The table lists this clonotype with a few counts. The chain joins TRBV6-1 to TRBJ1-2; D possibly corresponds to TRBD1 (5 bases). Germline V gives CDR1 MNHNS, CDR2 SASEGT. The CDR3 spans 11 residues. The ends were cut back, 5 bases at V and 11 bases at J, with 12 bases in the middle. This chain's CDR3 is CASSRQGVYTF. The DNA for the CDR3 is TGTGCCAGCAGTCGGCAGGGAGTTTACACCTTC.

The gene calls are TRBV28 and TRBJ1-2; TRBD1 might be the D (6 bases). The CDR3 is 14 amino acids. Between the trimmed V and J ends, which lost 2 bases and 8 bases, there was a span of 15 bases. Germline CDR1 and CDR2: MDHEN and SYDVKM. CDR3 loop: CASSLGAGGRGYTF. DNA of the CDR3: TGTGCCAGCAGTTTAGGAGCCGGGGGCAGGGGCTACACCTTC.

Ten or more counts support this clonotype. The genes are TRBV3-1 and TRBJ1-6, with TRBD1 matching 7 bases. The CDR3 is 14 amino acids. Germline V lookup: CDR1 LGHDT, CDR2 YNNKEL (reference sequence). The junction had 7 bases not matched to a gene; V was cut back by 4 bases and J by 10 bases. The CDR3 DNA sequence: TGTGCCAGCAGCCTTTACGGACAGGCCTCACCCCTCCACTTT. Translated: CASSLYGQASPLHF. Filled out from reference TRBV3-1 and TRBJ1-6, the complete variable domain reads DTAVSQTPKYLVTQMGNDKSIKCEQNLGHDTMYWYKQDSKKFLKIMFSYNNKELIINETVPNRFSPKSPDKAHLNLHINSLELGDSAVYFCASSLYGQASPLHFGNGTRLTVT.

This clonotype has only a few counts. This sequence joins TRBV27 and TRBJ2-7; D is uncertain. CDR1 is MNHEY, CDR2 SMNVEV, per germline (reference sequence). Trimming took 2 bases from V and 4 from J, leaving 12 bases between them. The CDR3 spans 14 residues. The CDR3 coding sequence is TGTGCCAGCAGTTTAAAAAGGTCCGGATACGAGCAGTACTTC. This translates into CASSLKRSGYEQYF.

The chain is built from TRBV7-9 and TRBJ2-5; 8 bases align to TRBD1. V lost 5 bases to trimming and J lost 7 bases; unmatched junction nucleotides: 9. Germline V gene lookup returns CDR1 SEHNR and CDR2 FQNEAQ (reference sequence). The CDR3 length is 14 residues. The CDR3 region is CASSQADRGGTQYF. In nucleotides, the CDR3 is TGTGCCAGCAGCCAAGCCGACAGGGGAGGGACCCAGTACTTC.

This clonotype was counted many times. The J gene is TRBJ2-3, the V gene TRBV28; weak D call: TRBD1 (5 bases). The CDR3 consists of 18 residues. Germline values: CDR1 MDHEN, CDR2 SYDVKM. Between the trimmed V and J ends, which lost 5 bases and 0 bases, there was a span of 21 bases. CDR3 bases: TGTGCCAGCAGTCCCGGACATCTGGCGCCCCTTAGCACAGATACGCAGTATTTT. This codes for CASSPGHLAPLSTDTQYF.

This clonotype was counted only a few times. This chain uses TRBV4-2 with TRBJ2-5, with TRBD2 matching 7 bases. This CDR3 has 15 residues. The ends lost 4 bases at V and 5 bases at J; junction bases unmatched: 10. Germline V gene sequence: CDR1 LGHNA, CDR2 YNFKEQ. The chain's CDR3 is CASSRRTSMGETQYF. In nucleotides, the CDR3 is TGTGCCAGCAGCCGACGGACTAGTATGGGCGAGACCCAGTACTTC.

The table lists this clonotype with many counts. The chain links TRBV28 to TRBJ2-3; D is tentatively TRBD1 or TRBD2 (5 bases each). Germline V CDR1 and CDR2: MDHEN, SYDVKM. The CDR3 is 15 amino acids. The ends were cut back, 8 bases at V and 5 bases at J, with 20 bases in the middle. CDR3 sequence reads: CASSPWRQGVDTQYF. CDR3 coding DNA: TGTGCCAGCTCACCCTGGAGGCAGGGCGTAGATACGCAGTATTTT.

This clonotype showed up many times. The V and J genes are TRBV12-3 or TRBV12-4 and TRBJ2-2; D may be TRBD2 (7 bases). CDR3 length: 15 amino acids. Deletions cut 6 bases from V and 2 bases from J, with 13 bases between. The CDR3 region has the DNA TGTGCCAGCAGAGAGGGGGGGGGCAACACCGGGGAGCTGTTTTTT. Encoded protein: CASREGGGNTGELFF.

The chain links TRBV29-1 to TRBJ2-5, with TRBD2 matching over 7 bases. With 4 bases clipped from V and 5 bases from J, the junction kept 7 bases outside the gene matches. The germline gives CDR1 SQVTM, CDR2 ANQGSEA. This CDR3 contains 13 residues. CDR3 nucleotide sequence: TGCAGCGTTGCATTGGCGGGAGCTGAGACCCAGTACTTC. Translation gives CSVALAGAETQYF.